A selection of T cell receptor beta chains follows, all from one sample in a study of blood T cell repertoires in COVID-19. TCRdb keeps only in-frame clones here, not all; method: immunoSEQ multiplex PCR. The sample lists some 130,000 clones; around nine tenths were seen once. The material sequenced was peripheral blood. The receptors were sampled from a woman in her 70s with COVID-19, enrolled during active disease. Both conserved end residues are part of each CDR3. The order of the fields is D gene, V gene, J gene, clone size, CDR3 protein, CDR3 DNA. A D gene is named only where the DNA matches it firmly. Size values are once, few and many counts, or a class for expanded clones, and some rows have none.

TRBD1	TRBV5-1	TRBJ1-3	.	CASSPGQRYSGNTIYF	TGCGCCAGCAGCCCGGGACAGCGATACTCTGGAAACACCATATATTTT
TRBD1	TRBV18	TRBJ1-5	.	CASSRGQENQPQHF	TGTGCCAGCTCACGGGGACAGGAGAATCAGCCCCAGCATTTT
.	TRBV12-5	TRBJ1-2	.	CASGLGGPGGHYGYTF	TGTGCTAGTGGTTTAGGAGGTCCCGGGGGACACTATGGCTACACCTTC
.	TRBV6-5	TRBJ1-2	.	CASSYSNRRENYGYTF	TGTGCCAGCAGTTACTCCAACAGGAGGGAAAACTATGGCTACACCTTC
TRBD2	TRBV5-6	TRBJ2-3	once	CASSLLAGVGDTQYF	TGTGCCAGCAGCTTACTAGCGGGGGTAGGGGATACGCAGTATTTT
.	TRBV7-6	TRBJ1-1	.	CASSLWPGQNMGTEAFF	TGTGCCAGCAGCTTATGGCCCGGACAAAACATGGGCACTGAAGCTTTCTTT
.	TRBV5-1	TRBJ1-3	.	CASSEGGGNTIYF	TGCGCCAGCAGCGAAGGCGGGGGAAACACCATATATTTT
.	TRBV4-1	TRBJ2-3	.	CASSQDSGRSTDTQYF	TGCGCCAGCAGCCAAGACAGCGGACGAAGCACAGATACGCAGTATTTT
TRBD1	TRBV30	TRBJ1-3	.	CAWSVPGTGSGNTIYF	TGTGCCTGGAGTGTACCCGGGACAGGGTCCGGAAACACCATATATTTT
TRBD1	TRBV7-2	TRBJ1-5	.	CASSLWTGSDQPQHF	TGTGCCAGCAGCTTATGGACAGGGTCCGATCAGCCCCAGCATTTT
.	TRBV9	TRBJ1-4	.	CASSVSGDKNEKLFF	TGTGCCAGCAGCGTATCTGGGGACAAAAATGAAAAACTGTTTTTT
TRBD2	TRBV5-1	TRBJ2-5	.	CASSFSSGGAAETQYF	TGCGCCAGCAGCTTCTCTAGCGGGGGGGCGGCTGAGACCCAGTACTTC
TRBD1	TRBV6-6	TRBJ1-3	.	CASSSSGGFGNTIYF	TGTGCCAGCAGTTCATCAGGGGGTTTCGGAAACACCATATATTTT
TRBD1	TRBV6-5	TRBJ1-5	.	CASSRDRNQPQHF	TGTGCCAGCAGTCGGGACAGGAATCAGCCCCAGCATTTT
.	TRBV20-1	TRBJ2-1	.	CSAYRQAEQFF	TGCAGTGCTTACCGACAGGCCGAGCAGTTCTTC
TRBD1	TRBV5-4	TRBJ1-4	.	CASSLQGINEKLFF	TGTGCCAGCAGCTTACAGGGGATTAATGAAAAACTGTTTTTT
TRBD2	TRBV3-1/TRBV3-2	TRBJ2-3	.	CASSQGAGLAGRTDTQYF	TGTGCCAGCAGCCAAGGGGCTGGACTAGCGGGGCGCACAGATACGCAGTATTTT
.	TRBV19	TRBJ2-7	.	CASSIAAGAPYEQYF	TGTGCCAGTAGTATAGCGGCAGGGGCCCCCTACGAGCAGTACTTC
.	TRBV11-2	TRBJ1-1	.	CASSPGRVVLLRTEAFF	TGTGCCAGCAGCCCCGGCCGGGTAGTCCTCCTTCGAACTGAAGCTTTCTTT
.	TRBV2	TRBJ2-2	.	CASKEGAQGTGELFF	TGTGCCAGCAAAGAGGGAGCACAAGGGACCGGGGAGCTGTTTTTT
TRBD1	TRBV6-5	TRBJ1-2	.	CASSYGQGGYTF	TGTGCCAGCAGTTACGGACAGGGTGGCTACACCTTC
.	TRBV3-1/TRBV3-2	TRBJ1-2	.	CASSQDLMLGLNYGYTF	TGTGCCAGCAGCCAAGACTTGATGTTGGGACTTAACTATGGCTACACCTTC
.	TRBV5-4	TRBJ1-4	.	CASSPEASTTNEKLFF	TGTGCCAGCAGCCCTGAGGCCAGCACAACTAATGAAAAACTGTTTTTT
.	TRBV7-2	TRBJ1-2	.	CASSLYYGYTF	TGTGCCAGCAGCTTATATTATGGCTACACCTTC
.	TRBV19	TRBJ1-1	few	CASVRVLSSNTEAFF	TGTGCCAGCGTACGGGTCTTGTCCTCAAACACTGAAGCTTTCTTT
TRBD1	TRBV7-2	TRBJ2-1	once	CASSSRGISYNEQFF	TGTGCCAGCAGCTCCAGGGGGATCTCCTACAATGAGCAGTTCTTC
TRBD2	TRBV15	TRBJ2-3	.	CATSFFWSGTSGRDTQYF	TGTGCCACCAGTTTTTTCTGGTCCGGGACTAGCGGTAGAGATACGCAGTATTTT
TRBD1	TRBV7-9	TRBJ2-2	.	CASSLAGTATGELFF	TGTGCCAGCAGCTTAGCGGGGACAGCCACCGGGGAGCTGTTTTTT
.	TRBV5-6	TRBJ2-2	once	CASSFVTGNTGELFF	TGTGCCAGCAGCTTCGTGACAGGGAACACCGGGGAGCTGTTTTTT